A single sample gave rise to the 21 T cell receptor beta chains below, sequenced in a study of shared clonotypes between healthy human individuals. Sequencing was performed with immunoSEQ multiplex PCR; in TCRdb, only in-frame clones are kept and a portion is missing. This table has 700,000 or so clones, about two thirds appearing once. Sample: memory CD4+ T cells sorted from blood. Noted subset: CD45RA-negative fraction. The origin of the receptors is a woman aged 25 to 39 in good health.

This chain uses TRBV2 with TRBJ2-3; 11 nucleotides match TRBD2. The CDR3 length is 16 residues. V shed 5 bases, J shed 3 bases, and the junction held 7 bases outside the gene matches. Germline V CDR1 and CDR2: SNHLY, FYNNEI. DNA of the CDR3: TGTGCCAGCAGTACTAGACTAGCGGGGAGGACAGATACGCAGTATTTT. Residues: CASSTRLAGRTDTQYF. Supplemented by reference TRBV2 and TRBJ2-3, the full variable domain reads EPEVTQTPSHQVTQMGQEVILRCVPISNHLYFYWYRQILGQKVEFLVSFYNNEISEKSEIFDDQFSVERPDGSNFTLKIRSTKLEDSAMYFCASSTRLAGRTDTQYFGPGTRLTVL.

This clone was seen more than once but under ten times. The V gene is TRBV7-8, the J gene TRBJ2-1; D remains ambiguous. The CDR3 totals 15 residues. The V gene's germline CDR1 is SGHVS and CDR2 FQNEAQ. Trimming pared 5 bases from V and 0 bases from J, leaving 11 bases between. DNA of the CDR3: TGTGCCAGCAGCCCCACTTCTCTCTCCTACAATGAGCAGTTCTTC. It codes for CASSPTSLSYNEQFF. Filled out from reference TRBV7-8 and TRBJ2-1, the complete variable domain reads GAGVSQSPRYKVAKRGQDVALRCDPISGHVSLFWYQQALGQGPEFLTYFQNEAQLDKSGLPSDRFFAERPEGSVSTLKIQRTQQEDSAVYLCASSPTSLSYNEQFFGPGTRLTVL.

The chain combines TRBV7-2 with TRBJ2-1, with 12 positions matching TRBD2. Germline V lookup: CDR1 SGHTA, CDR2 FQGNSA. After removal of 5 bases from V and 7 bases from J, the junction contained 9 bases not matched to a gene. The CDR3 consists of 16 residues. The CDR3 DNA reads as TGTGCCAGCAGCGGGGGGGGACTAGCGGGCCTTAATGAGCAGTTCTTC. This sequence encodes CASSGGGLAGLNEQFF.

The chain is built from TRBV7-9 and TRBJ1-4; D is possibly TRBD1 (5 bases). The CDR3 is 15 residues long. The germline V gene has CDR1 SEHNR and CDR2 FQNEAQ (reference sequence). Between the trimmed V and J ends, which lost 1 base and 0 bases, there was a span of 6 bases. Written as DNA, the CDR3 is TGTGCCAGCAGCTTAGGGACAACAACTAATGAAAAACTGTTTTTT. Protein product: CASSLGTTTNEKLFF. The full variable domain, completed using reference TRBV7-9 and TRBJ1-4, is DTGVSQNPRHKITKRGQNVTFRCDPISEHNRLYWYRQTLGQGPEFLTYFQNEAQLEKSRLLSDRFSAERPKGSFSTLEIQRTEQGDSAMYLCASSLGTTTNEKLFFGSGTQLSVL.

The J gene is TRBJ2-1, the V gene TRBV10-1; TRBD2 agrees at 11 bases. This CDR3 comprises 15 residues. Losses at the gene ends were 4 bases for V and 10 bases for J; bases not matched to a gene: 9. Germline V gene sequence: CDR1 WNHNN, CDR2 SYGVQD (reference sequence). CDR3 loop: CASSAAVAGGEEQFF. The CDR3 DNA follows: TGCGCCAGCAGTGCGGCGGTAGCGGGAGGGGAGGAGCAGTTCTTC.

The rearrangement links TRBV5-4 to TRBJ2-2; D not resolved. Germline CDR1 is SGHNT and CDR2 is YYREEE (reference sequence). V was cut by 1 base and J by 4 bases, with 5 bases left in between. The CDR3 sequence is 13 residues long. The CDR3 sequence: CASSLQFTGELFF. CDR3 bases: TGTGCCAGCAGCTTGCAGTTCACCGGGGAGCTGTTTTTT.

The chain combines TRBV6-1 with TRBJ2-6; possibly TRBD1 for D (6 bases). The germline V gene has CDR1 MNHNS and CDR2 SASEGT. The CDR3 totals 13 residues. Trimming pared 8 bases from V and 2 bases from J, leaving 7 bases between. The CDR3: CASHRAGANVLTF. The CDR3 DNA follows: TGTGCCAGCCACAGGGCTGGGGCCAACGTCCTGACTTTC.

The CDR3 here is CASSYARGTYTEAFF. CDR3 in DNA: TGTGCCAGCAGTTACGCCCGGGGCACATACACTGAAGCTTTCTTT. The chain has TRBV6-5 and TRBJ1-1; D might be TRBD1 (5 bases). The V end lost 2 bases, the J end lost 3 bases, and 13 bases lay between the germline ends. The germline gives CDR1 MNHEY, CDR2 SVGAGI. This CDR3 has 15 residues.

The CDR3 DNA reads as TGTGCCATTTCCAGGAGTTTGTGGGACTATGGCTACACCTTC. Its protein product is CAISRSLWDYGYTF. The J gene is TRBJ1-2, the V gene TRBV6-4; no clear D. CDR1 and CDR2 from the germline V gene are MRHNA and SNTAGT. Trimming removed 10 bases at V and 3 bases at J, with 18 bases between. The CDR3 is made up of 14 amino acids.

The rearrangement links TRBV5-1 to TRBJ1-1; D may be TRBD1 (6 bases). V lost 4 bases, J lost 4 bases, and 11 bases lay in between. The CDR3 sequence is 13 residues long. CDR1 is SGHRS and CDR2 is YFSETQ in the germline V gene. CDR3 amino acids: CASSVQGSTEAFF. CDR3 bases: TGCGCCAGCAGCGTACAGGGTTCCACTGAAGCTTTCTTT.

To note about this clone: A much larger clone differs from this one at a single base, so this may be a read error. The chain has TRBV4-1 and TRBJ2-5; D not certain. Germline CDR1 is MGHRA and CDR2 is YSYEKL. There are 13 residues in the CDR3. The germline V and J ends were trimmed by 5 bases and 2 bases, with 9 bases remaining between them. In nucleotides, the CDR3 is TGCGCCAGCAGCTACGGACCTCAAGAGACCCAGTACTTC. Its protein is CASSYGPQETQYF.

The genes are TRBV27 and TRBJ1-1; TRBD1 is a possible D gene (5 bases). V was cut by 0 bases and J by 3 bases, with 11 bases left in between. Germline V gene sequence: CDR1 MNHEY, CDR2 SMNVEV (reference sequence). The CDR3 runs to 15 residues. This chain's CDR3 is CASSLSSRAYTEAFF. The CDR3 nucleotides are TGTGCCAGCAGTTTATCCAGCAGGGCTTACACTGAAGCTTTCTTT.

This chain joins TRBV19 and TRBJ2-1, with 12 bases that match TRBD2. Germline V gene data show CDR1 as LNHDA and CDR2 as SQIVND (reference sequence). There are 16 residues in the CDR3. J was trimmed by 8 bases and V by 5 bases; bases with no gene match: 10. CDR3 nucleotides: TGTGCCAGTAGTTCTAAGACTAGCGGGAGTGTAGATGAGCAGTTCTTC. Translating it yields CASSSKTSGSVDEQFF.

For this clone: Additional DNA sequences in this sample encode the identical CDR3. V and J are TRBV27 and TRBJ2-2, with D hard to call. The CDR3 has 11 amino acids. CDR1 is MNHEY, CDR2 SMNVEV, per germline (reference sequence). Trimming took 2 bases from V and 8 from J, leaving 3 bases between them. The DNA for the CDR3 is TGTGCCAGCAGTTTACATGGGGAGCTGTTTTTT. Protein: CASSLHGELFF.

This CDR3 is CASSPPPGTTHYNEQFF. The CDR3 nucleotides read TGTGCCAGCTCACCACCCCCCGGGACTACCCACTACAATGAGCAGTTCTTC. V and J are TRBV18 and TRBJ2-1; TRBD2 agrees at 7 bases. The CDR3 loop spans 17 amino acids. Germline CDR1 and CDR2: KGHSH and LQKENI. V was clipped by 0 bases and J by 3 bases; unmatched bases: 8.

In DNA, the CDR3 is TGTGCCAGCAGTTTGGGGACACCTTTCTATGGCTACACCTTC. Translated: CASSLGTPFYGYTF. The chain joins TRBV28 to TRBJ1-2; perhaps TRBD1 as D (6 bases). This CDR3 region has 14 residues. Germline CDR1 reads MDHEN; CDR2 reads SYDVKM. V gave up 3 bases and J gave up 4 bases, with 12 bases separating them.

The rearrangement links TRBV19 to TRBJ2-7; maybe TRBD1 (6 bases). Per the germline V gene, CDR1 is LNHDA and CDR2 is SQIVND (reference sequence). This CDR3 region has 17 residues. V was cut by 5 bases and J by 2 bases, with 22 bases left in between. CDR3 DNA sequence: TGTGCCAGTAGTGATCCCGGACAGCCTGTCCGACCCTACGAGCAGTACTTC. Its protein product is CASSDPGQPVRPYEQYF. The full variable domain, with the rest looked up from reference TRBV19 and TRBJ2-7, is DGGITQSPKYLFRKEGQNVTLSCEQNLNHDAMYWYRQDPGQGLRLIYYSQIVNDFQKGDIAEGYSVSREKKESFPLTVTSAQKNPTAFYLCASSDPGQPVRPYEQYFGPGTRLTVT.

The sample holds a few counts of this clone. J is TRBJ1-4 and V is TRBV18, with 9 bases that match TRBD1. The CDR3 totals 13 residues. Germline CDR1 and CDR2: KGHSH and LQKENI. V shed 6 bases, J shed 8 bases, and the junction held 4 bases outside the gene matches. In DNA, the CDR3 is TGTGCCAGCTCGGGACAGGGATCCGAAAAACTGTTTTTT. Translation: CASSGQGSEKLFF.

This clone turned up a few times. The chain recombines TRBV5-4 with TRBJ2-7, with D possibly being TRBD1 (6 bases). Germline CDR1 SGHNT, CDR2 YYREEE (reference sequence). This CDR3 is 16 amino acids long. Trimming took 4 bases from V and 0 from J, leaving 17 bases between them. The CDR3 reads CASSEGDRDSSYEQYF. The CDR3 nucleotides are TGTGCCAGCAGCGAGGGGGACCGTGATAGCTCCTACGAGCAGTACTTC.

The V and J genes are TRBV4-1 and TRBJ1-1, with D unclear. Germline CDR1 MGHRA, CDR2 YSYEKL. The CDR3 runs to 14 residues. V was clipped by 6 bases and J by 5 bases, with 16 bases between them. CDR3 sequence reads: CASSLEGLSTEAFF. Written as DNA, the CDR3 is TGCGCCAGCAGTCTCGAAGGACTGTCGACTGAAGCTTTCTTT.

CDR3 sequence (DNA): TGTGCCAGCTCACCACTCGTCGCGACCCACAATGAGCAGTTCTTC. Translating gives CASSPLVATHNEQFF. The rearrangement links TRBV18 to TRBJ2-1; no clear D gene. Trimming removed 1 base from V and 5 bases from J, with 12 bases in between. The CDR3 sequence is 15 residues long. CDR1 KGHSH and CDR2 LQKENI come from the germline V gene.